These T cell receptor beta chains were read from a single sample in a study of Siglec-9 on CD8 T cells in melanoma. The protocol was immunoSEQ multiplex PCR, while the TCRdb copy is restricted to in-frame clones and leaves out a portion. Of more than 30,000 clones in the sample, more than 65% were seen once. The sequenced sample consisted of Siglec-9- CD8+ T cells sorted from blood. The source of these receptors is a human donor in good health. Each CDR3 is given with its conserved first and last residue. D genes are given only for firm matches. Clone size is shown for a subset of rows, as once, few, many or a class of expanded clone.

>TRBV11-3|TRBD1|-|TRBJ2-1
TGTGCCAGCAGAGGGGACAGCGATTACAATGAGCAGTTCTTC
CASRGDSDYNEQFF
>TRBV19|-|-|TRBJ2-7
TGTGCCAGTAGTCCCCTGGGAGGCCACGAGCAGTACTTC
CASSPLGGHEQYF
>TRBV28|-|few|TRBJ1-1
TGTGCCAGCAGTTCAACCCTAAACACTGAAGCTTTCTTT
CASSSTLNTEAFF
>TRBV9|-|-|TRBJ2-1
TGTGCCAGCAGCGTAGAAAACCTCTTCTACAATGAGCAGTTCTTC
CASSVENLFYNEQFF
>TRBV7-6|TRBD2|-|TRBJ2-5
TGTGCCAGCAGCCGCAAGTACCCCGTAAGCGGGAGCGAAGAGACCCAGTACTTC
CASSRKYPVSGSEETQYF
>TRBV5-1|-|-|TRBJ1-3
TGCGCCAGCAGCTTGGAAGTCGGCAGGGCTGGAAACACCATATATTTT
CASSLEVGRAGNTIYF
>TRBV13|-|-|TRBJ1-2
TGTGCCAGCAGCGGGGACAACAACTATGGCTACACCTTC
CASSGDNNYGYTF
>TRBV28|TRBD1|-|TRBJ2-7
TGTGCCAGCAGTTCTCGGGACAGACTTCCCCTCGAGCAGTACTTC
CASSSRDRLPLEQYF
>TRBV2|-|-|TRBJ2-7
TGTGCCAGCTCCGGGACGTATCACTACGAGCAGTACTTC
CASSGTYHYEQYF
>TRBV11-2|TRBD1|-|TRBJ2-3
TGTGCCACCAGAGGGGGTAAGGACAGGCCCACAGATACGCAGTATTTT
CATRGGKDRPTDTQYF
>TRBV30|-|-|TRBJ2-2
TGTGCCTGGAGTTATGGACTATTCCACGGGGAGCTGTTTTTT
CAWSYGLFHGELFF
>TRBV30|-|-|TRBJ1-1
TGTGCCTGGAGTTGGGGGGGCTACACTGAAGCTTTCTTT
CAWSWGGYTEAFF
>TRBV7-9|-|-|TRBJ1-1
TGTGCCAGCAGCCCACCGACAGGCATGAACACTGAAGCTTTCTTT
CASSPPTGMNTEAFF
>TRBV27|-|-|TRBJ1-5
TGTGCCAGCAGTTTAACCGGTGGAAGGCCCCAGCATTTT
CASSLTGGRPQHF
>TRBV7-9|-|-|TRBJ2-5
TGTGCCAGCAGTCCCGAAGGGAGCGAGACCCAGTACTTC
CASSPEGSETQYF
>TRBV28|TRBD2|-|TRBJ2-2
TGTGCCAGCAGTTTCCTAGGTTATTCCGGGACTATTGGCACCGGGGAGCTGTTTTTT
CASSFLGYSGTIGTGELFF
>TRBV2|TRBD2|-|TRBJ2-3
TGTGCCAGCAGGGGACTAGTGGGCGAGGCAGATACGCAGTATTTT
CASRGLVGEADTQYF
>TRBV4-1|TRBD2|-|TRBJ2-1
TGCGCCAGCAGCGACACTAGCGGGGCCCGAGGTGAGCAGTTCTTC
CASSDTSGARGEQFF
>TRBV15|-|-|TRBJ2-7
TGTGCCACCAGCCCCGACGGGAGCTCCTACGAGCAGTACTTC
CATSPDGSSYEQYF
>TRBV4-1|-|-|TRBJ1-4
TGCGCCAGCAGCCACCTCGTGGATGGTGATGAAAAACTGTTTTTT
CASSHLVDGDEKLFF
>TRBV5-1|TRBD2|-|TRBJ2-3
TGCGCCAGCAGGTTGGGACTATCTAGCACAGATACGCAGTATTTT
CASRLGLSSTDTQYF
>TRBV7-9|-|once|TRBJ2-7
TGTGCCAGCGGATCGGAGGACGAGCAGTACTTC
CASGSEDEQYF
>TRBV21-1|-|-|TRBJ1-2
TGTGCCAGCAGCAAAGGAGGACAGGGCTATGGCTACACCTTC
CASSKGGQGYGYTF
>TRBV28|-|-|TRBJ2-3
TGTGCCAGCAGCCCGAACCTTGACAACACAGATACGCAGTATTTT
CASSPNLDNTDTQYF
>TRBV7-9|-|-|TRBJ1-1
TGTGCCAGCAGCTTAAGGGAGTCGAACACTGAAGCTTTCTTT
CASSLRESNTEAFF
>TRBV25-1|-|-|TRBJ2-3
TGTGCCAGCGGCCCTTTCGAGGTCGGAGATACGCAGTATTTT
CASGPFEVGDTQYF
>TRBV6-4|-|-|TRBJ2-3
TGTGCCAGCAGTGAAGGGGTTACGGGCACAGATACGCAGTATTTT
CASSEGVTGTDTQYF
>TRBV11-2|-|-|TRBJ2-5
TGTGCCAGCAGCGCCCAGGGCCCTCGGCGAGAGACCCAGTACTTC
CASSAQGPRRETQYF
>TRBV27|-|-|TRBJ1-5
TGTGCCAGCAGTTTTTTAAGAGAGCTGGATCAGCCCCAGCATTTT
CASSFLRELDQPQHF
>TRBV27|-|-|TRBJ2-7
TGTGCCAGCAGTTTGCAGTTGTCCAGGATCTACGAGCAGTACTTC
CASSLQLSRIYEQYF
>TRBV4-1|-|-|TRBJ2-2
TGCGCCAGCAGCCAAGGGACATGGGCCGGGGAGCTGTTTTTT
CASSQGTWAGELFF
>TRBV2|-|-|TRBJ1-6
TGTGCCAGCAGTGGGCCAGGGGTCTCCAGCTCCTATAATTCACCCCTCCACTTT
CASSGPGVSSSYNSPLHF